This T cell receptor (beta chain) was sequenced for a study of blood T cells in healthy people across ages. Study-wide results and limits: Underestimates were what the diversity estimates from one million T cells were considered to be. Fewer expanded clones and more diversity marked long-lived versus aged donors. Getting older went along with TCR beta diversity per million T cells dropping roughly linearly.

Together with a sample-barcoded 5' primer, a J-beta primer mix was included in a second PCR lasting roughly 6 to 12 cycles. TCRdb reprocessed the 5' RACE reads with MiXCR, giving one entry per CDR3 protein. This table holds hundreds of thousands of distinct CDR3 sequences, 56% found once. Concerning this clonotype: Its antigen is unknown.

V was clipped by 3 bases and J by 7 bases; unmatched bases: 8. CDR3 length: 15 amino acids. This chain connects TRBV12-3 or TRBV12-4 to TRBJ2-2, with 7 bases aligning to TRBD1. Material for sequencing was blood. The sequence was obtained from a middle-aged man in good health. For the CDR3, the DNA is TGTGCCAGCAGTTTGATGGGGCAGGGGGTCGGGGAGCTGTTTTTT. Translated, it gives CASSLMGQGVGELFF.